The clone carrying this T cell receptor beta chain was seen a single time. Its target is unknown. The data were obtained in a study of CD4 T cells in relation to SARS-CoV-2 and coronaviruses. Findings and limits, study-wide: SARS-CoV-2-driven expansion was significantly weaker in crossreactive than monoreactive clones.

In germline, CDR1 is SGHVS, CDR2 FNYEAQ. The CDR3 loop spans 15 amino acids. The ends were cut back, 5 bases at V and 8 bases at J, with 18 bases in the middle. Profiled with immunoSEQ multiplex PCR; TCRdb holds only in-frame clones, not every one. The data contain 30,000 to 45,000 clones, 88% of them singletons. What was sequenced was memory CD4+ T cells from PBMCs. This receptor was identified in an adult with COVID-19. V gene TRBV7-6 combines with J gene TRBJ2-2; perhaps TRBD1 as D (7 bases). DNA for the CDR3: TGTGCCAGCAGCGACCGACAGGGAGGATGGGGGGAGCTGTTTTTT. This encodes CASSDRQGGWGELFF.